Below are 4 T cell receptor beta chains sequenced from a single sample in a study of monozygotic twins with inflammatory bowel disease. TCRdb reanalyzed the 5' RACE reads, giving one entry per CDR3 protein sequence and no DNA. This table lists 150,000 or so distinct CDR3 sequences. Material: blood. The receptors derive from a human donor with ulcerative colitis or Crohn's disease, or a healthy co-twin of an affected twin (not recorded which).

The genes are TRBV5-1 and TRBJ1-1. Germline V gene data show CDR1 as SGHRS and CDR2 as YFSETQ. The CDR3 loop spans 13 amino acids. CDR3 region: CASSLEQNTEAFF.

The rearrangement links TRBV20-1 to TRBJ2-1; the TCRdb D gene call, TRBD2, has no DNA to confirm it. The CDR3 has 15 amino acids. Per the germline V gene, CDR1 is DFQATT and CDR2 is SNEGSKA (reference sequence). CDR3 protein: CSATSGRALRNEQFF.

The J gene is TRBJ2-1, the V gene TRBV20-1; without DNA, the TCRdb call of TRBD2 cannot be checked. The V gene's germline CDR1 is DFQATT and CDR2 SNEGSKA (reference sequence). The CDR3 is 17 amino acids. The CDR3 sequence is CSALGNLGGRKHNEQFF.

The V call is TRBV7-2, the J call TRBJ1-2. The length of the CDR3 is 14 residues. CDR1 is SGHTA, CDR2 FQGNSA, per germline. CDR3: CASSLVGENYGYTF.